One sample yielded the 12 T cell receptor beta chains listed below, sequenced in a study of blood T cell repertoires in COVID-19. Sequencing used immunoSEQ multiplex PCR; TCRdb keeps in-frame clones, though not all of them. Among around 160,000 clones, more than 75% were seen once, and the ten largest hold around 5.9%. The sample taken for sequencing was PBMCs or T cells enriched from blood (not recorded which). The receptors come from a man aged 40-55 years who had recovered from COVID-19.

This sequence joins TRBV11-2 and TRBJ2-3, with 7 bases fitting TRBD2. J was trimmed by 3 bases and V by 5 bases; bases with no gene match: 5. This CDR3 is 14 amino acids long. Germline V gene sequence: CDR1 SGHAT, CDR2 FQNNGV. CDR3 amino acids: CASSVLADTDTQYF. The CDR3 DNA is TGTGCCAGCAGCGTCCTAGCGGATACAGATACGCAGTATTTT. Based on the CDR3 plus reference TRBV11-2 and TRBJ2-3, the full variable domain is EAGVAQSPRYKIIEKRQSVAFWCNPISGHATLYWYQQILGQGPKLLIQFQNNGVVDDSQLPKDRFSAERLKGVDSTLKIQPAKLEDSAVYLCASSVLADTDTQYFGPGTRLTVL.

There are a few counts of this clone. V and J are TRBV27 and TRBJ2-5; 12 bases match TRBD1. CDR1 MNHEY and CDR2 SMNVEV come from the germline V gene (reference sequence). This CDR3 has 16 residues. Trimming cost V 2 bases and J 9 bases; bases outside gene matches: 10. The CDR3 loop is CASSLAGTGGARAQYF. In nucleotides, the CDR3 is TGTGCCAGCAGTTTAGCCGGGACAGGGGGCGCCAGGGCCCAGTACTTC.

V is TRBV5-4 and J is TRBJ1-1; 8 bases align to TRBD1. The ends lost 2 bases at V and 2 bases at J; junction bases unmatched: 5. This CDR3 contains 15 residues. Germline V lookup: CDR1 SGHNT, CDR2 YYREEE (reference sequence). The chain's CDR3 is CASSFGGQVNTEAFF. The CDR3 DNA reads TGTGCCAGCAGCTTTGGGGGACAGGTAAACACTGAAGCTTTCTTT.

This chain links TRBV10-3 with TRBJ2-7; 10 positions agree with TRBD1. Trimming cost V 6 bases and J 2 bases; bases outside gene matches: 1. Germline values: CDR1 ENHRY, CDR2 SYGVKD. This CDR3 spans 13 amino acids. CDR3 amino acids: CAIRGQGPYEQYF. The DNA of the CDR3 is TGTGCCATCAGGGGACAGGGGCCCTACGAGCAGTACTTC.

The rearrangement links TRBV6-6 to TRBJ2-2, with D maybe TRBD1 (6 bases). The CDR3 is 15 amino acids. Trimming shortened V by 2 bases and J by 4 bases, and 11 bases separated the two germline ends. Germline V lookup: CDR1 MNHNY, CDR2 SVGAGI (reference sequence). The CDR3 coding sequence is TGTGCCAGCAGTTACGAGGGCAGGGGCACCGGGGAGCTGTTTTTT. The encoded protein is CASSYEGRGTGELFF.

V gene TRBV5-6 combines with J gene TRBJ1-2, with D possibly matching TRBD1 (6 bases). V lost 4 bases to trimming and J lost 4 bases, with 14 bases between them. The CDR3 has 14 amino acids. Germline V gives CDR1 SGHDT, CDR2 YYEEEE. CDR3 protein: CASSRTLDSYGYTF. The DNA of the CDR3 is TGTGCCAGCAGCCGGACTCTGGACAGCTATGGCTACACCTTC.

The rearrangement uses TRBV9 and TRBJ1-2; 10 nucleotides agree with TRBD1. Germline V gene lookup returns CDR1 SGDLS and CDR2 YYNGEE. CDR3 length equals 17 residues. The V and J ends lost 3 bases and 2 bases, in that order; junction bases with no gene match: 10. The CDR3 bases are TGTGCCAGCAGCGGGGGGACAGGGGCCTTCCTAAACTATGGCTACACCTTC. Its translation: CASSGGTGAFLNYGYTF.

The chain carries TRBV7-8 and TRBJ2-7; 7 bases fit TRBD2. The germline CDR1 and CDR2 sequences are SGHVS and FQNEAQ. The CDR3 loop spans 13 amino acids. Germline trimming cut 1 base from V and 6 bases from J; bases unmatched to any gene: 3. The CDR3 DNA reads as TGTGCCAGCAGCTTAGGGGAGGGAGGCGAGCAGTACTTC. Its translation is CASSLGEGGEQYF. Combining the CDR3 with reference TRBV7-8 and TRBJ2-7 gives the whole variable domain GAGVSQSPRYKVAKRGQDVALRCDPISGHVSLFWYQQALGQGPEFLTYFQNEAQLDKSGLPSDRFFAERPEGSVSTLKIQRTQQEDSAVYLCASSLGEGGEQYFGPGTRLTVT.

There are a few counts of this clone. The rearrangement joins TRBV7-9 to TRBJ2-7, with D perhaps TRBD2 (6 bases). Germline V gives CDR1 SEHNR, CDR2 FQNEAQ (reference sequence). The CDR3 spans 17 residues. The V end lost 4 bases, the J end lost 4 bases, and 23 bases lay between the germline ends. The CDR3: CASSSLGRGLRRYEQYF. CDR3 DNA sequence: TGTGCCAGCAGCTCACTGGGGCGGGGCCTACGTCGGTACGAGCAGTACTTC.

J is TRBJ1-1 and V is TRBV9; D remains unclear. The CDR3 is made up of 13 amino acids. Germline V gives CDR1 SGDLS, CDR2 YYNGEE. V lost 4 bases to trimming and J lost 3 bases, with 10 bases between them. CDR3 protein: CASSFSADTEAFF. DNA of the CDR3: TGTGCCAGCAGCTTTTCGGCGGACACTGAAGCTTTCTTT.

The V call is TRBV25-1, the J call TRBJ1-2, with D hard to call. Trimming removed 4 bases at V and 0 bases at J, with 12 bases between. The germline V gene has CDR1 MGHDK and CDR2 SYGVNS. The length of the CDR3 is 15 residues. The CDR3 loop reads CASSVAWVSNYGYTF. In DNA form, the CDR3 reads TGTGCCAGCAGTGTAGCCTGGGTTTCTAACTATGGCTACACCTTC.

The V gene is TRBV6-5, the J gene TRBJ1-4; D gene ambiguous. This CDR3 region has 14 residues. Germline V gene data show CDR1 as MNHEY and CDR2 as SVGAGI. V lost 4 bases to trimming and J lost 9 bases, with 15 bases between them. The CDR3 region has the DNA TGTGCCAGCAGTTCGACTGACGCCCGCCAAAAACTGTTTTTT. It encodes CASSSTDARQKLFF.